This TCR beta chain comes out of a study of T-cell reconstitution after alpha-beta-depleted transplantation in children. Study findings and constraints: Where some patients showed high TCRbeta diversity at day 60, it came from recipient T cells and thymic progenitors that had survived. The main origin of T-cell counts and diversity one year after transplant was newly produced T cells. The origin of alpha-beta T cells about two months after transplant was reportedly several hundred expanded graft clones.

Unique molecular identifiers were used in preparing the TCRbeta library. TCRdb passed the PCR reads through MiXCR, listing each CDR3 protein once. There are some 440,000 distinct CDR3 sequences in the sample; about 16% occur only once, and under 30% lies in the top ten. The CDR3 spans 13 residues. V dropped 8 bases and J dropped 2 bases, with 11 bases sitting between them. Germline V gene data show CDR1 as ENHRY and CDR2 as SYGVKD. To note about this clonotype: Its antigen is not known.

The receptor was isolated from a boy in the first two years of life who had a stem cell transplant for Wiskott-Aldrich syndrome, so the T cells may come from the graft donor. The input for sequencing was PBMCs, mostly from graft donor cells, taken 360 days after TCRalphabeta/CD19-depleted stem cell transplant. V is TRBV10-3 and J is TRBJ2-3; no clear D. The CDR3 DNA reads as TGTGCCATCCGGCCCCCGCCCACAGATACGCAGTATTTT. Translating gives CAIRPPPTDTQYF.